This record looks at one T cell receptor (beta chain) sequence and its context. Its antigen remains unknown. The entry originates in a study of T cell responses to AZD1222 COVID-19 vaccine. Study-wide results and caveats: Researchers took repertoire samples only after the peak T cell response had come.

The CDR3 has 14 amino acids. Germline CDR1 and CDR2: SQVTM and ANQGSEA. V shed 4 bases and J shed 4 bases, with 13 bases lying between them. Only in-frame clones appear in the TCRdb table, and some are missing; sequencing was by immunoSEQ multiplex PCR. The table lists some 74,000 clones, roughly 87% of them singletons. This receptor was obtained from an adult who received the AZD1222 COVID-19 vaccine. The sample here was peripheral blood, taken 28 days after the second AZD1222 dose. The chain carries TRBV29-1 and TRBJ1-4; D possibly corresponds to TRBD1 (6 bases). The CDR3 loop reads CSVARQEVNEKLFF. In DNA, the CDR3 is TGCAGCGTTGCAAGACAGGAAGTTAATGAAAAACTGTTTTTT.